A selection of T cell receptor beta chains follows, all from one sample in a study of shared clonotypes between healthy human individuals. The repertoire was sequenced with immunoSEQ multiplex PCR; TCRdb's copy has only in-frame clones and lacks some. The table lists over a million clones, around 82% of them singletons, with more than 0.55% in the top ten. Input material: memory CD4+ T cells from PBMCs. All receptors come from a man younger than 35 in good health. Some clones in this sample may be carry-over from other donors' samples. Both conserved end residues are part of each CDR3. The D gene is left open where the match is weak. Size tells how often a clone was seen (once, few, many) or the class of an expanded clone, and some rows leave it out.

v_gene	abundance	d_gene	j_gene	CDR3nt	CDR3aa
TRBV28	.	TRBD1	TRBJ1-2	TGTGCCAGCAGGAAGACAGGGGTTGCTGGCTACACCTTC	CASRKTGVAGYTF
TRBV6-4	.	.	TRBJ2-5	TGTGCCAGCGCCCGGGGCCGAGGGGAGACCCAGTACTTC	CASARGRGETQYF
TRBV28	.	TRBD1	TRBJ2-7	TGTGCCAGCAGTTCCCGACAGGGAATAAGCTACGAGCAGTACTTC	CASSSRQGISYEQYF
TRBV7-9	.	.	TRBJ2-2	TGTGCCAGCAGCCGGGGCGGGGAGCGGAACGCCGGGGAGCTGTTTTTT	CASSRGGERNAGELFF
TRBV28	.	.	TRBJ2-1	TGTGCCAGCAGTCCCTCGAGCTCCTACAATGAGCAGTTCTTC	CASSPSSSYNEQFF
TRBV7-2	.	.	TRBJ2-7	TGTGCCAGCAGCTTAGGGGCAGGGGTCCTAAACGAGCAGTACTTC	CASSLGAGVLNEQYF
TRBV5-1	.	TRBD1	TRBJ1-2	TGCGCCAGCAGCTTGGGAGGACAGGCCTACTATGGCTACACCTTC	CASSLGGQAYYGYTF
TRBV14	.	.	TRBJ1-3	TGTGCCAGCAGCCAAGATATCCCGGGTATAGCTGGAAACACCATATATTTT	CASSQDIPGIAGNTIYF
TRBV6-6	few	.	TRBJ1-2	TGTGCCAGCAGTCCCGGGACAATCCTTTATGGCTACACCTTC	CASSPGTILYGYTF
TRBV5-1	.	TRBD1	TRBJ2-7	TGCGCCAGCAGCGCCTACAGGGGAATAAACTACGAGCAGTACTTC	CASSAYRGINYEQYF
TRBV29-1	many	.	TRBJ2-7	TGCAGCGTAGCCCACGACAGCTCCTACGAGCAGTACTTC	CSVAHDSSYEQYF
TRBV29-1	few	TRBD1	TRBJ1-1	TGCAGCGCATTGAGGGGGACAGGAAGCACTGAAGCTTTCTTT	CSALRGTGSTEAFF
TRBV9	.	TRBD2	TRBJ2-7	TGTGCCAGCAGCTCGGGAGCGGGAGAATACGAGCAGTACTTC	CASSSGAGEYEQYF
TRBV7-4	.	TRBD1	TRBJ1-1	TGTGCCAGCAGCGGAGACAGGGAAAATGAAGCTTTCTTT	CASSGDRENEAFF
TRBV5-6	.	.	TRBJ2-3	TGTGCCAGCAGCTTGGCCGAAGATACGCAGTATTTT	CASSLAEDTQYF
TRBV28	.	.	TRBJ1-2	TGTGCCAGCTACCGGGGACTTGGTGGCTACACCTTC	CASYRGLGGYTF
TRBV5-6	.	.	TRBJ2-3	TGTGCCAGCAGCCCGAACCCGGGCAGGGTAGGAGATACGCAGTATTTT	CASSPNPGRVGDTQYF
TRBV6-5	.	TRBD2	TRBJ2-1	TGTGCCAGCAGTAGTTTAGCGGGAGGGAGTCAGTTCTTC	CASSSLAGGSQFF